What follows are 12 T cell receptor beta chains derived from one specimen sequenced in a study of CD8 T cells in Susac syndrome. RNA totalling roughly 0.45 to 1 ug underwent reverse transcription with random hexamers. TCRdb redid the calling of the immunoSEQ multiplex PCR reads with MiXCR, one entry per CDR3 protein. The sample lists 90,000 to 150,000 distinct CDR3 sequences; just under 95% were seen once. Sample: CD8+ T cells from PBMCs. Receptors originate from a human donor in good health.

The chain recombines TRBV6-5 with TRBJ2-3, with D possibly called TRBD1 or TRBD2 (5 bases each). Germline values: CDR1 MNHEY, CDR2 SVGAGI. This CDR3 region has 14 residues. Trimming removed 5 bases from V and 2 bases from J, with 11 bases in between. In DNA, the CDR3 is TGTGCCAGCAGTCCAGGGACCTCCACAGATACGCAGTATTTT. Its protein is CASSPGTSTDTQYF.

This clonotype is a singleton in its sample. The rearrangement joins TRBV29-1 to TRBJ2-3; TRBD2 matches at 7 bases. J lost 5 bases, V lost 6 bases, and 5 bases had no gene match. The germline V gene has CDR1 SQVTM and CDR2 ANQGSEA. CDR3 length: 12 amino acids. This CDR3 reads CSVTSYGDTQYF. DNA for the CDR3: TGCAGCGTGACTAGCTACGGAGATACGCAGTATTTT.

J is TRBJ2-5 and V is TRBV5-1; TRBD1 might be the D (6 bases). V lost 0 bases and J 4 bases, leaving 10 bases between the germline ends. CDR1 and CDR2 from the germline V gene are SGHRS and YFSETQ. The CDR3 has 14 amino acids. CDR3 coding DNA: TGCGCCAGCAGCTTGGCAGCAGGGGTAGAGACCCAGTACTTC. This encodes CASSLAAGVETQYF.

This clonotype showed up just a few times. The rearrangement uses TRBV7-9 and TRBJ2-7; 8 positions agree with TRBD1. The CDR3 consists of 14 residues. Germline CDR1 reads SEHNR; CDR2 reads FQNEAQ (reference sequence). Trimming removed 7 bases from V and 5 bases from J; junction bases left unmatched: 10. The CDR3 sequence: CASIGDRQNHEQYF. In DNA, the CDR3 is TGTGCCAGCATAGGGGACAGGCAGAACCACGAGCAGTACTTC.

The rearrangement joins TRBV7-9 to TRBJ1-3; D is unresolved. V lost 5 bases and J 0 bases, leaving 17 bases between the germline ends. CDR3 length equals 17 residues. Germline CDR1 reads SEHNR; CDR2 reads FQNEAQ (reference sequence). CDR3 coding DNA: TGTGCCAGCAGCCATCGATCTGACGGCGGCTCTGGAAACACCATATATTTT. This sequence encodes CASSHRSDGGSGNTIYF.

This clonotype was counted once. The gene calls are TRBV12-3 or TRBV12-4 and TRBJ2-1, with 10 positions matching TRBD2. CDR3 length equals 15 residues. Trimming cost V 6 bases and J 4 bases; bases outside gene matches: 6. CDR3 amino acids: CASSLRLAGYNEQFF. As DNA, the CDR3 is TGTGCCAGCAGCCTACGACTAGCGGGTTACAATGAGCAGTTCTTC.

The chain uses TRBV29-1 and TRBJ1-5, with D possibly matching TRBD1 (6 bases). Trimming removed 5 bases from V and 4 bases from J, with 18 bases in between. Per the germline V gene, CDR1 is SQVTM and CDR2 is ANQGSEA. CDR3 size: 15 residues. The CDR3 bases are TGCAGCGTTAAGGAGCGGGACACCCCAAATCAGCCCCAGCATTTT. It codes for CSVKERDTPNQPQHF.

This chain uses TRBV7-2 with TRBJ1-1; the D is unclear. CDR3 length: 14 amino acids. Germline assignment: CDR1 SGHTA and CDR2 FQGNSA. V was shortened by 1 base and J by 4 bases, with 10 bases between the two germline ends. The CDR3 DNA reads as TGTGCCAGCAGCTTAGACGGCACGCGCACTGAAGCTTTCTTT. As protein: CASSLDGTRTEAFF.

The gene calls are TRBV5-1 and TRBJ2-7; D uncertain. The V end was cut by 3 bases, the J end by 4 bases, with 14 bases between. This CDR3 spans 14 amino acids. CDR1 and CDR2 from the germline V gene are SGHRS and YFSETQ. This chain's CDR3 is CASSSNSLPYEQYF. CDR3 nucleotides: TGCGCCAGCAGCTCCAACAGCCTACCGTACGAGCAGTACTTC.

The rearrangement joins TRBV18 to TRBJ2-3; 11 nucleotides align to TRBD2. This CDR3 spans 17 amino acids. J gave up 0 bases and V 3 bases, and 5 bases lay outside the gene matches. Germline V gene lookup returns CDR1 KGHSH and CDR2 LQKENI. The CDR3 sequence is CASSPLAGGPSTDTQYF. The DNA of the CDR3 is TGTGCCAGCTCACCTCTAGCGGGGGGTCCTAGCACAGATACGCAGTATTTT.

This rearrangement joins TRBV20-1 to TRBJ2-1; unclear D gene. The V end was cut by 0 bases, the J end by 8 bases, with 8 bases between. There are 12 residues in the CDR3. Germline values: CDR1 DFQATT, CDR2 SNEGSKA (reference sequence). CDR3 nucleotide sequence: TGCAGTGCTAGAGATCGTAACGATGAGCAGTTCTTC. It codes for CSARDRNDEQFF.

V is TRBV6-2 or TRBV6-3 and J is TRBJ1-1; 8 bases agree with TRBD1. Germline values: CDR1 MNHEY, CDR2 SVGEGT. This CDR3 contains 15 residues. J was trimmed by 1 base and V by 7 bases; bases with no gene match: 8. The CDR3: CASTDQDRANTEAFF. The CDR3 DNA reads as TGTGCCAGCACTGACCAGGACAGGGCGAACACTGAAGCTTTCTTT.